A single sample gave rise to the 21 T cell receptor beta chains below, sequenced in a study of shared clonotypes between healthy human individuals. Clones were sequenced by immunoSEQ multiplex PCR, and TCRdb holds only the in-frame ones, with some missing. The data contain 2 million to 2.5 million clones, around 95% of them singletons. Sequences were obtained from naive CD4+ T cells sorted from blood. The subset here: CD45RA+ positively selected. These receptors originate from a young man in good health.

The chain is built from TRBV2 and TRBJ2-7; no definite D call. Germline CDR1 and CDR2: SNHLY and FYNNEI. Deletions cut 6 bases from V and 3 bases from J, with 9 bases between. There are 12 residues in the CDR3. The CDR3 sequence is CASSLTDYEQYF. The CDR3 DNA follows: TGTGCCAGCAGCCTGACGGACTACGAGCAGTACTTC.

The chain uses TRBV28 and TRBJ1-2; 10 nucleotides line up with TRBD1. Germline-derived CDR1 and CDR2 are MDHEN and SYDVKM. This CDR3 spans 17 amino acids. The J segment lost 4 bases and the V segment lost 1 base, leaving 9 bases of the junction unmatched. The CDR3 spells CASSLFRRQGAVYGYTF. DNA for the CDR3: TGTGCCAGCAGTTTATTTCGGAGACAGGGGGCAGTCTATGGCTACACCTTC.

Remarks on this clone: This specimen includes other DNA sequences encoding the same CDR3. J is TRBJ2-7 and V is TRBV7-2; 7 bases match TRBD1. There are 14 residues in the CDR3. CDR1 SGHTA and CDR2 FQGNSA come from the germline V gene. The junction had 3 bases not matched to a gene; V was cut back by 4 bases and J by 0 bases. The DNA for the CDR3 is TGTGCCAGCAGCTCTAGACAGGGCTCCTACGAGCAGTACTTC. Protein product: CASSSRQGSYEQYF.

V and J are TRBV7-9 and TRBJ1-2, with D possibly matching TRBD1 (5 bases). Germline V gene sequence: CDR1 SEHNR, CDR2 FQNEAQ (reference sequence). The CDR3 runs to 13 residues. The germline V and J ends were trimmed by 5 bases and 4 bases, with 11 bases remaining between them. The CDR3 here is CASSRDGLYGYTF. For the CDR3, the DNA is TGTGCCAGCAGCCGGGACGGCCTCTATGGCTACACCTTC.

The CDR3 reads CASSFDGGAADTQYF. CDR3 nucleotide sequence: TGTGCCAGCAGCTTTGACGGAGGTGCGGCAGATACGCAGTATTTT. The chain uses TRBV7-2 and TRBJ2-3, with D tentatively TRBD2 (5 bases). Germline CDR1 is SGHTA and CDR2 is FQGNSA. The V end lost 3 bases, the J end lost 4 bases, and 14 bases lay between the germline ends. The CDR3 extends over 15 amino acids.

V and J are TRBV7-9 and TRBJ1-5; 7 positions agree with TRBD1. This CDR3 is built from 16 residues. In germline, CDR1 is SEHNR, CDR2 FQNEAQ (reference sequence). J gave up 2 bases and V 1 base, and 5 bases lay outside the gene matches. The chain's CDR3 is CASSLGTGSRNQPQHF. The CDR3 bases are TGTGCCAGCAGCTTAGGGACAGGATCGCGCAATCAGCCCCAGCATTTT.

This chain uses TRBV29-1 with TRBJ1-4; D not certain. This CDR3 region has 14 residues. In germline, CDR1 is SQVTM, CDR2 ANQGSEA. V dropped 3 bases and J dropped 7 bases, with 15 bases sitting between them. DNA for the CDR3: TGCAGCGTTGAGAGTCCCCAGGAGGGTGAAAAACTGTTTTTT. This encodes CSVESPQEGEKLFF.

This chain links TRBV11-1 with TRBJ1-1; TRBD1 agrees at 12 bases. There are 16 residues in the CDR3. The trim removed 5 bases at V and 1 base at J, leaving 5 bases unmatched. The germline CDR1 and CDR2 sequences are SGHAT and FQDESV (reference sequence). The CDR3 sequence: CASSTRDRGPNTEAFF. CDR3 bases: TGTGCCAGCAGCACCCGGGACAGGGGGCCGAACACTGAAGCTTTCTTT.

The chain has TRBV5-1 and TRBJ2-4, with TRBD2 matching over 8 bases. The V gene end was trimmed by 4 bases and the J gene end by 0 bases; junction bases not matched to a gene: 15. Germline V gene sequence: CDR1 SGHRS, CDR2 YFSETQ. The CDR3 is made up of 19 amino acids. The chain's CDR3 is CASSSTIFGGGLAKNIQYF. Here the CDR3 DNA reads TGCGCCAGCAGCAGTACTATTTTTGGCGGGGGGCTAGCCAAAAACATTCAGTACTTC.

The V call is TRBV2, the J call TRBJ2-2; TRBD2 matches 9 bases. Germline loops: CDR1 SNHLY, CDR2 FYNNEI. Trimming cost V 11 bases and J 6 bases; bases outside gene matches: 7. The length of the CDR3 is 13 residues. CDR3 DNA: TGTGCCGGGCGGACTAGCGAGGCCGGGGAGCTGTTTTTT. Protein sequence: CAGRTSEAGELFF.

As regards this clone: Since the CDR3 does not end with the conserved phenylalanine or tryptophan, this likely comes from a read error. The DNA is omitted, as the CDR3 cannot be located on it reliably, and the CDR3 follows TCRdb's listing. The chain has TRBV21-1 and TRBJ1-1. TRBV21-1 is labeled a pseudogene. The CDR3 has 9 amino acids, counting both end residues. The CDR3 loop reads CAGRGWKLR.

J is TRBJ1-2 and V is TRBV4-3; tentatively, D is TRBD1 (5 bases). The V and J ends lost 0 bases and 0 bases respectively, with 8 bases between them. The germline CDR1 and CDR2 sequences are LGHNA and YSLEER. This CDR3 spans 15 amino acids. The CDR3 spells CASSQERQTNYGYTF. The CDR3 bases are TGCGCCAGCAGCCAAGAAAGACAGACTAACTATGGCTACACCTTC.

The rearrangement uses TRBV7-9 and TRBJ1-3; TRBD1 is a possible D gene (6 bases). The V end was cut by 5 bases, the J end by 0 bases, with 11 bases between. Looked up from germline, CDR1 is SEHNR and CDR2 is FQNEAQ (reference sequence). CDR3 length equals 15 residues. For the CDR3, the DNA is TGTGCCAGCAGCCGGACAGAAGGCTCTGGAAACACCATATATTTT. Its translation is CASSRTEGSGNTIYF.

CDR3 bases: TGTGCCATCAGTGCCGGCGGGGGAGATGAAAAACTGTTTTTT. Translating it yields CAISAGGGDEKLFF. The gene calls are TRBV10-3 and TRBJ1-4; tentatively, D is TRBD1 (5 bases). This CDR3 is 14 amino acids long. From germline, CDR1 is ENHRY and CDR2 SYGVKD. Trimming stripped 4 bases from V and 6 bases from J, with 12 bases between.

The CDR3 here is CASSLNGRAKNEQFF. The CDR3 region has the DNA TGTGCCAGCAGCTTGAACGGGAGGGCCAAAAATGAGCAGTTCTTC. The chain recombines TRBV5-6 with TRBJ2-1, with 8 bases that match TRBD2. With V trimmed by 1 base and J by 7 bases, 7 bases remained unmatched. The CDR3 extends over 15 amino acids. The germline gives CDR1 SGHDT, CDR2 YYEEEE.

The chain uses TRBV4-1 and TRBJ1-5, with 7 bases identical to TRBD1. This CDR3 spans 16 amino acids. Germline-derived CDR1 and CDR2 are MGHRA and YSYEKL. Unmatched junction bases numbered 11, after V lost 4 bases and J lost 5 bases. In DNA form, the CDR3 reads TGCGCCAGCAGCCGACCAGGGGGAGGTTCTGATCAGCCCCAGCATTTT. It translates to CASSRPGGGSDQPQHF.

The CDR3 DNA reads TGTGCCAGCAGCTCAGGCCCTACCATTGGGGGCACTGAAGCTTTCTTT. It encodes CASSSGPTIGGTEAFF. The chain combines TRBV7-8 with TRBJ1-1; D perhaps matches TRBD1 (5 bases). The CDR3 consists of 16 residues. Trimming stripped 4 bases from V and 4 bases from J, with 19 bases between. CDR1 and CDR2 (germline): SGHVS, FQNEAQ.

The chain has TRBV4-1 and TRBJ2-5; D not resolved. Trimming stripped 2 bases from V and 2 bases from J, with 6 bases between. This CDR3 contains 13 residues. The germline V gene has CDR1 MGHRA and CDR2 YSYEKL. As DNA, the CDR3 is TGCGCCAGCAGCCAATGGTCTCAAGAGACCCAGTACTTC. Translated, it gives CASSQWSQETQYF.

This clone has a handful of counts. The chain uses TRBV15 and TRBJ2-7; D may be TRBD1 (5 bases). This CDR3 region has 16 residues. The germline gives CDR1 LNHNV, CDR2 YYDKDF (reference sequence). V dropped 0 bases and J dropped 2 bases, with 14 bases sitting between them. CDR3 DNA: TGTGCCACCAGCAGAGAGGCAGGGTCATCTGCCTACGAGCAGTACTTC. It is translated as CATSREAGSSAYEQYF.

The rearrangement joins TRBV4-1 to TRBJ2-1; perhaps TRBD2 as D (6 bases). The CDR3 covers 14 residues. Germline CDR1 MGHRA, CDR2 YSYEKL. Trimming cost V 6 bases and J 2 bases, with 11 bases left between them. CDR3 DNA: TGCGCCAGCAGGCCGACTAGAGCCTACAATGAGCAGTTCTTC. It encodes CASRPTRAYNEQFF.

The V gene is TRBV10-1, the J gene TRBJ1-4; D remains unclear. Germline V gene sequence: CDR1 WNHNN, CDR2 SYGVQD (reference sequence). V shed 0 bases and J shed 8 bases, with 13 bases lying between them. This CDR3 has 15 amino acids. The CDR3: CASSESAGFGEKLFF. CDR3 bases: TGCGCCAGCAGTGAGTCGGCCGGGTTCGGCGAAAAACTGTTTTTT.